Listed here are 24 T cell receptor beta chains from one sample, sequenced in a study of blood T cell repertoires in COVID-19. Assay used: immunoSEQ multiplex PCR; TCRdb lists only in-frame clones, some missing. The table has around 46,000 clones, about 89% seen once. Sequencing input: peripheral blood. Every receptor here comes from a woman of 80 years or more with COVID-19, enrolled during active disease.

This clone has just one count. The rearrangement uses TRBV19 and TRBJ1-5; TRBD1 agrees at 12 bases. CDR3 length: 15 amino acids. Looked up from germline, CDR1 is LNHDA and CDR2 is SQIVND (reference sequence). The ends lost 4 bases at V and 4 bases at J; junction bases unmatched: 2. CDR3 nucleotides: TGTGCCAGTAGTAAGGGACAGGGGGCGAATCAGCCCCAGCATTTT. Encoded protein: CASSKGQGANQPQHF.

The J gene is TRBJ2-7, the V gene TRBV28; D unclear. The germline V gene encodes CDR1 MDHEN and CDR2 SYDVKM. The germline V and J ends were trimmed by 7 bases and 2 bases, with 9 bases remaining between them. The CDR3 length is 12 residues. The CDR3 nucleotides read TGTGCCAGCAAACAGAATCCCTACGAGCAGTACTTC. It translates to CASKQNPYEQYF.

J is TRBJ1-2 and V is TRBV6-2 or TRBV6-3; D is unresolved. Per the germline V gene, CDR1 is MNHEY and CDR2 is SVGEGT. V was trimmed by 6 bases and J by 2 bases, leaving 16 bases between them. This CDR3 contains 15 residues. DNA of the CDR3: TGTGCCAGCAGCCCCCGGGGAGGAGCGAACTATGGCTACACCTTC. It translates to CASSPRGGANYGYTF.

The chain recombines TRBV2 with TRBJ2-2, with TRBD2 matching 11 bases. With V trimmed by 2 bases and J by 8 bases, 4 bases remained unmatched. The CDR3 loop spans 15 amino acids. Germline values: CDR1 SNHLY, CDR2 FYNNEI. The CDR3 coding sequence is TGTGCCAGCAGTGAAACTAGCGGGAGTTTAGGGGAGCTGTTTTTT. The encoded protein is CASSETSGSLGELFF.

This chain joins TRBV14 and TRBJ1-6; D is unclear. This CDR3 contains 15 residues. V lost 0 bases to trimming and J lost 9 bases, with 12 bases between them. CDR1 and CDR2 (germline): SGHDN, FVKESK. In nucleotides, the CDR3 is TGTGCCAGCAGCCAAGATAACCGGGTTGCTTCACCCCTCCACTTT. Translating gives CASSQDNRVASPLHF.

The J gene is TRBJ2-1, the V gene TRBV6-4, with TRBD2 matching 10 bases. The CDR3 is 15 residues long. V shed 3 bases, J shed 3 bases, and the junction held 2 bases outside the gene matches. Germline V gene data show CDR1 as MRHNA and CDR2 as SNTAGT. The CDR3 DNA reads as TGTGCCAGCAGTGAGCTAGCGGGAGTCTACAATGAGCAGTTCTTC. Translating it yields CASSELAGVYNEQFF.

V gene TRBV6-6 combines with J gene TRBJ2-7, with D uncertain. The CDR3 is 13 residues long. V lost 4 bases to trimming and J lost 2 bases, with 9 bases between them. Per germline, CDR1 MNHNY and CDR2 SVGAGI (reference sequence). CDR3 sequence: CASSSHSPYEQYF. The CDR3 nucleotides read TGTGCCAGCAGTTCACACAGCCCCTACGAGCAGTACTTC.

The chain joins TRBV20-1 to TRBJ1-2; the match to TRBD1 covers 7 bases. The germline V gene encodes CDR1 DFQATT and CDR2 SNEGSKA (reference sequence). With 4 bases clipped from V and 5 bases from J, the junction kept 1 base outside the gene matches. The CDR3 has 11 amino acids. The CDR3 sequence: CSATGGYGYTF. CDR3 DNA: TGCAGTGCTACAGGGGGATATGGCTACACCTTC.

This clone appeared a single time. V and J are TRBV6-4 and TRBJ2-1; 9 nucleotides agree with TRBD1. J lost 10 bases, V lost 3 bases, and 10 bases had no gene match. The CDR3 consists of 15 residues. Germline assignment: CDR1 MRHNA and CDR2 SNTAGT. The CDR3 DNA sequence: TGTGCCAGCAGTGAGGACAGGGGAAATAAGATAGAGCAGTTCTTC. This encodes CASSEDRGNKIEQFF.

The CDR3 spells CASSRRQGSNQPQHF. The CDR3 DNA sequence: TGTGCCAGCAGCCGTAGACAGGGGAGCAATCAGCCCCAGCATTTT. V is TRBV3-1 (or the pseudogene TRBV3-2) and J is TRBJ1-5; 8 bases line up with TRBD1. Trimming took 4 bases from V and 1 from J; bases not matched to a gene: 3. The CDR3 totals 15 residues. Germline V gene lookup returns CDR1 LGHDT and CDR2 YNNKEL (reference sequence).

The rearrangement joins TRBV30 to TRBJ1-2; TRBD1 matches at 7 bases. V shed 2 bases and J 7 bases; nucleotides not matched to a gene: 7. Germline V gene lookup returns CDR1 GTSNPN and CDR2 SVGIG (reference sequence). This CDR3 spans 13 amino acids. CDR3 in DNA: TGTGCCTGGAGTACAGGGGTGAGAGGTGGCTACACCTTC. It is translated as CAWSTGVRGGYTF.

The chain has TRBV5-1 and TRBJ1-6, with TRBD1 matching 8 bases. Germline CDR1 reads SGHRS; CDR2 reads YFSETQ. With 4 bases clipped from V and 8 bases from J, the junction kept 5 bases outside the gene matches. The CDR3 is 14 residues long. CDR3 coding DNA: TGCGCCAGCAGCGTGGGACAGGTCTATTCACCCCTCCACTTT. Translated: CASSVGQVYSPLHF.

This chain uses TRBV6-5 with TRBJ1-1; tentative D call: TRBD1 (5 bases). The CDR3 spans 15 residues. Germline values: CDR1 MNHEY, CDR2 SVGAGI. With 2 bases removed from V and 4 bases from J, the gap between germline ends came to 14 bases. The CDR3 nucleotides are TGTGCCAGCAGTTACGGACACCGGAGCCCCACTGAAGCTTTCTTT. It encodes CASSYGHRSPTEAFF.

The chain combines TRBV6-1 with TRBJ1-5, with D perhaps TRBD1 (5 bases). Germline V CDR1 and CDR2: MNHNS, SASEGT. This CDR3 contains 15 residues. Trimming stripped 3 bases from V and 0 bases from J, with 9 bases between. The CDR3 is CASSETALSNQPQHF. The CDR3 DNA sequence: TGTGCCAGCAGTGAGACAGCCCTTAGCAATCAGCCCCAGCATTTT.

The chain employs TRBV19 and TRBJ2-5; D gene uncertain. The CDR3 sequence is 13 residues long. Germline CDR1 and CDR2: LNHDA and SQIVND (reference sequence). V was trimmed by 3 bases and J by 7 bases, leaving 12 bases between them. Here the CDR3 reads CASSMPAGGTQYF. DNA for the CDR3: TGTGCCAGTAGTATGCCGGCTGGCGGGACCCAGTACTTC. Looking up the rest from reference TRBV19 and TRBJ2-5 gives the full variable domain: DGGITQSPKYLFRKEGQNVTLSCEQNLNHDAMYWYRQDPGQGLRLIYYSQIVNDFQKGDIAEGYSVSREKKESFPLTVTSAQKNPTAFYLCASSMPAGGTQYFGPGTRLLVL.

This clone came up a few times. The rearrangement joins TRBV29-1 to TRBJ2-7; a weak D match, TRBD2 (6 bases). V gave up 4 bases and J gave up 0 bases, with 13 bases separating them. The CDR3 loop spans 14 amino acids. Germline-derived CDR1 and CDR2 are SQVTM and ANQGSEA. The CDR3 here is CSVAGVTSSYEQYF. DNA of the CDR3: TGCAGCGTTGCGGGGGTTACGAGCTCCTACGAGCAGTACTTC.

This chain uses TRBV19 with TRBJ1-5, with 8 nucleotides matching TRBD1. Germline V gene lookup returns CDR1 LNHDA and CDR2 SQIVND (reference sequence). The CDR3 spans 16 residues. J gave up 4 bases and V 3 bases, and 8 bases lay outside the gene matches. CDR3 nucleotides: TGTGCCAGTAGTATCTCCCGACAGGGGTGGAATCAGCCCCAGCATTTT. This gives the protein CASSISRQGWNQPQHF. Looking up the rest from reference TRBV19 and TRBJ1-5 gives the full variable domain: DGGITQSPKYLFRKEGQNVTLSCEQNLNHDAMYWYRQDPGQGLRLIYYSQIVNDFQKGDIAEGYSVSREKKESFPLTVTSAQKNPTAFYLCASSISRQGWNQPQHFGDGTRLSIL.

The chain carries TRBV11-2 and TRBJ2-3; D is possibly TRBD1 (5 bases). Germline values: CDR1 SGHAT, CDR2 FQNNGV. This CDR3 has 15 residues. Trimming stripped 4 bases from V and 4 bases from J, with 15 bases between. The chain's CDR3 is CASSSASHRPDTQYF. The CDR3 coding sequence is TGTGCCAGCAGCTCTGCATCGCACAGGCCAGATACGCAGTATTTT.

This clone has more than one count but fewer than ten. The rearrangement uses TRBV5-3 and TRBJ1-6; D remains ambiguous. TRBV5-3 is assigned to the ORF class and has an uncertain function. Trimming took 1 base from V and 7 from J, leaving 9 bases between them. The length of the CDR3 is 14 residues. The chain's CDR3 is CARSLLAGNSPLHF. The CDR3 DNA follows: TGTGCCAGAAGCTTGTTGGCGGGAAATTCACCCCTCCACTTT.

This clone has only a few counts. This rearrangement joins TRBV10-3 to TRBJ1-1, with D maybe TRBD1 (5 bases). CDR1 is ENHRY, CDR2 SYGVKD, per germline. The CDR3 is 14 amino acids. Deletions cut 10 bases from V and 1 base from J, with 16 bases between. CDR3 loop: CATGERGGNTEAFF. CDR3 in DNA: TGTGCCACCGGCGAGAGGGGAGGGAACACTGAAGCTTTCTTT.

In its sample, this clone was seen once. This chain connects TRBV10-1 to TRBJ2-3; 12 nucleotides align to TRBD2. J lost 5 bases, V lost 7 bases, and 4 bases had no gene match. The CDR3 extends over 14 amino acids. CDR1 and CDR2 from the germline V gene are WNHNN and SYGVQD (reference sequence). CDR3 region: CASTSGGAKDTQYF. Written as DNA, the CDR3 is TGCGCCAGCACTAGCGGGGGGGCAAAAGATACGCAGTATTTT.

V and J are TRBV6-5 and TRBJ1-1; TRBD1 is a possible D gene (6 bases). The V end was cut by 2 bases, the J end by 0 bases, with 7 bases between. Per the germline V gene, CDR1 is MNHEY and CDR2 is SVGAGI. This CDR3 is built from 14 residues. CDR3 nucleotides: TGTGCCAGCAGTTACGGACAGTTGAACACTGAAGCTTTCTTT. It yields the protein CASSYGQLNTEAFF.

The V and J genes are TRBV19 and TRBJ1-6, with D possibly matching TRBD1 (6 bases). V was shortened by 4 bases and J by 1 base, with 14 bases between the two germline ends. The CDR3 contains 17 residues. Germline values: CDR1 LNHDA, CDR2 SQIVND (reference sequence). DNA of the CDR3: TGTGCCAGTAGTACTACAGGGAAGAGGTCCTATAATTCACCCCTCCACTTT. Translation: CASSTTGKRSYNSPLHF.

The chain recombines TRBV5-1 with TRBJ1-5; a weak D match, TRBD1 (6 bases). Looked up from germline, CDR1 is SGHRS and CDR2 is YFSETQ. V was clipped by 0 bases and J by 1 base, with 14 bases between them. The CDR3 sequence is 17 residues long. CDR3 sequence reads: CASSLGGGGESNQPQHF. The CDR3 coding sequence is TGCGCCAGCAGCTTGGGGGGCGGGGGCGAAAGCAATCAGCCCCAGCATTTT. Full variable domain (missing parts from reference TRBV5-1 and TRBJ1-5): KAGVTQTPRYLIKTRGQQVTLSCSPISGHRSVSWYQQTPGQGLQFLFEYFSETQRNKGNFPGRFSGRQFSNSRSEMNVSTLELGDSALYLCASSLGGGGESNQPQHFGDGTRLSIL.